This T cell receptor (beta chain) was captured by sequencing in a study of OX40 agonist ivuxolimab in advanced cancers. Regarding the complete study: Ivuxolimab was a fully human IgG2 agonistic monoclonal antibody targeting the costimulatory receptor OX40 (CD134). Intravenous ivuxolimab was administered to patients every 2 weeks at six dose levels: 0.01, 0.1, 0.3, 1.5, 3 and 10 mg/kg. Of the 50 to 55 patients in dose escalation, approximately 20 had hepatocellular carcinoma, some 15 had melanoma, 9 had renal cell carcinoma and 9 had head and neck cancer. In the dose-escalation cohort, 82.7% of patients were male, and the mean age was roughly 60 years with a range of roughly 23 to 79. Prior anti-PD-1, anti-PD-L1 or anti-CTLA-4 therapy was permitted, and checkpoint inhibitors had been received by roughly 40% of dose-escalation patients. Partial responses were achieved by three dose-escalation patients, of whom one had hepatocellular carcinoma and two had cutaneous melanoma. Peripheral TCRbeta sequencing aimed to test whether ivuxolimab altered TCR sequence diversity and caused clonal T-cell expansion. The monotherapy dose-escalation portion (N ≈ 52 patients) of the phase I ivuxolimab trial is reported in the paper. Overall results and qualifications from the work: Low levels of normalized T-cell clonal expansion were also seen in some nonresponding patients. In the 0.1-3.0 mg/kg groups, partial responders had among the lowest normalized peripheral clonal expansion, particularly in CD8+ T cells. Antigen specificity was not determined for the clonally expanded peripheral T cells. After ivuxolimab, more expanded clones were found on average in CD8+ T cells than in CD4+ T cells. At doses of 0.1 to 3.0 mg/kg, clonal expansion of both CD4+ and CD8+ blood T cells was observed from baseline to week 6.

Of note for this clone: Its antigen has not been determined. The sample holds no much larger clone one base away, and base qualities are not on file.

Patients with autoimmune disease history or receiving systemic immunosuppression were excluded from the trial. Peripheral blood for TCR sequencing was collected from all dose cohorts at baseline, on cycle 4 day 1, and on cycle 7 day 1. Samples were obtained from an open-label, multicenter, first-in-human phase I dose-escalation trial of ivuxolimab. Adults with locally advanced or metastatic head and neck squamous cell, hepatocellular, melanoma or renal cell carcinoma were enrolled in the trial. Before TCR sequencing, CD4+ T cells and CD8+ T cells from peripheral blood were sorted into separate populations. V loses 2 bases of germline sequence and J loses 6 bases, and the interval between the two ends is 20 bases. Sequences KGHSH (CDR1) and LQKENI (CDR2) are obtained from the germline V gene. CDR3 length: 16 amino acids, cysteine to phenylalanine. CDR3 DNA is the only sequence kept; it has 48 bases, read in frame from the first base.

For sequencing of the TCRbeta CDR3 region, genomic DNA was extracted from the sorted cells. The immunoSEQ Assay was used to sequence the TCRbeta CDR3 regions. Held by TCRdb, this immuneACCESS table contains in-frame sequences only and omits some clones. Under half of the omission traces to an unresolved V gene where checked; the cause of the rest is unknown. This sample holds about 31,000 clones; approximately 87% were observed only once. The ten largest account for around a quarter of the sample. The TCR originated in an adult with an advanced solid tumor such as melanoma, head and neck, liver or kidney cancer. The receptor chain draws on TRBV18 and TRBJ2-7; no D gene can be assigned with confidence. Material: CD4+ or CD8+ T cells sorted from blood, obtained in a trial of the OX40 agonist ivuxolimab. The sequence in DNA is TGTGCCAGCTCACCAGCCCGGGCCATTAGGCATTTCGAGCAGTACTTC. Protein translation: CASSPARAIRHFEQYF.